Shown below are 21 T cell receptor beta chains from a single sample sequenced in a study of T cells in Graves' hyperthyroidism and ophthalmopathy (dated by TCRdb to between 2017 and 2020). Library creation used multiplex PCR. Instrument used: Illumina HiSeq 2000. Amplification of TCR beta CDR3 regions was carried out from RNA transcripts. For the first round of RT-PCR on the TCR CDR3, the HTBI primer set was used together with the Qiagen OneStep RT-PCR kit. The raw public data were reprocessed by TCRdb itself: fastp quality trimming at Q25, MiXCR clonotype calling, in-frame beta chains only. Duplicate CDR3 protein sequences are folded into a single record with the most common DNA and genes. In all, the sample holds approximately 370,000 distinct CDR3 sequences, and around 14% of those were seen once. The ten largest make up approximately 32% of the sample. The sample consisted of blood. Receptors were obtained from a woman in her 30s with Graves' hyperthyroidism.

This clonotype turned up a few times. The V call is TRBV11-2, the J call TRBJ1-1; D may be TRBD1 (5 bases). Deletions cut 5 bases from V and 5 bases from J, with 21 bases between. Germline values: CDR1 SGHAT, CDR2 FQNNGV. The CDR3 is 16 amino acids. The CDR3 DNA reads as TGTGCCAGCAGCACCGATGGAGCGGGACGGGGAACTGAAGCTTTCTTT. Translation: CASSTDGAGRGTEAFF.

There are many counts of this clonotype. The rearrangement joins TRBV6-1 to TRBJ2-1, with 8 bases identical to TRBD2. CDR3 length equals 15 residues. Losses at the gene ends were 6 bases for V and 2 bases for J; bases not matched to a gene: 6. From germline, CDR1 is MNHNS and CDR2 SASEGT. Written as DNA, the CDR3 is TGTGCCAGCAGCAAGCAAGCGGGAGCCTACAATGAGCAGTTCTTC. The encoded protein is CASSKQAGAYNEQFF.

In its sample, this clonotype was seen many times. The rearrangement uses TRBV7-9 and TRBJ2-7; tentative D call: TRBD1 (6 bases). The CDR3 is 14 amino acids. Trimming pared 5 bases from V and 3 bases from J, leaving 14 bases between. CDR1 is SEHNR and CDR2 is FQNEAQ in the germline V gene (reference sequence). The CDR3 is CASSAWDNIYEQYF. As DNA, the CDR3 is TGTGCCAGCAGCGCCTGGGACAACATCTACGAGCAGTACTTC.

This clonotype was counted at least ten times. The chain combines TRBV2 with TRBJ1-1; D is undetermined. Trimming took off 6 bases at V and 10 bases at J, with 12 bases between the two ends. This CDR3 has 11 residues. Germline-derived CDR1 and CDR2 are SNHLY and FYNNEI. CDR3 coding DNA: TGTGCCAGCAGAGGCAAAAGGGTAGCTTTCTTT. This encodes CASRGKRVAFF.

This clonotype was observed many times. V gene TRBV2 combines with J gene TRBJ1-2; 10 bases agree with TRBD1. With V trimmed by 10 bases and J by 6 bases, 2 bases remained unmatched. The CDR3 has 11 residues. The V gene's germline CDR1 is SNHLY and CDR2 FYNNEI. The CDR3 region has the DNA TGTGCCAAAGGACAGGGGGATGGCTACACCTTC. It translates to CAKGQGDGYTF.

This clonotype was seen ten or more times. This chain uses TRBV30 with TRBJ2-1, with 11 bases lining up with TRBD1. The V gene's germline CDR1 is GTSNPN and CDR2 SVGIG (reference sequence). Trimming at V came to 0 bases and at J to 9 bases, leaving 10 bases not matched to a gene. CDR3 length equals 16 residues. The CDR3 nucleotides read TGTGCCTGGAGTGTATTATGGGGACAGGGGGGGCGTGAGCAGTTCTTC. Translation: CAWSVLWGQGGREQFF.

This clonotype was observed many times. The rearrangement joins TRBV2 to TRBJ2-3; TRBD1 matches at 8 bases. The CDR3 totals 17 residues. The V and J ends lost 6 bases and 3 bases, in that order; junction bases with no gene match: 14. Germline V CDR1 and CDR2: SNHLY, FYNNEI. The CDR3 sequence is CASSYSNTGGRTDTQYF. CDR3 coding DNA: TGTGCCAGCAGCTACTCGAATACAGGGGGTAGGACAGATACGCAGTATTTT.

This clonotype was counted many times. The chain links TRBV29-1 to TRBJ2-7, with 13 positions matching TRBD2. The germline V gene encodes CDR1 SQVTM and CDR2 ANQGSEA. CDR3 length: 13 residues. Unmatched junction bases numbered 3, after V lost 5 bases and J lost 5 bases. Written as DNA, the CDR3 is TGCAGCGTTAAGGGACTAGCGGGAAACGAGCAGTACTTC. As protein: CSVKGLAGNEQYF.

As regards this clonotype: This sequence may be a read error, since a much larger clone differs from it by one base. The CDR3 reads CGSSQGGDGSGTDTQYF. The CDR3 DNA is TGTGGCAGCAGCCAAGGGGGAGACGGGAGTGGCACAGATACGCAGTATTTT. This chain connects TRBV4-2 to TRBJ2-3; either TRBD1 or TRBD2 may fit D (6 bases each). Germline-derived CDR1 and CDR2 are LGHNA and YNFKEQ. The CDR3 has 17 amino acids.

This clonotype was detected many times. V and J are TRBV12-3 or TRBV12-4 and TRBJ2-7; unclear D gene. Trimming took 3 bases from V and 2 from J, leaving 17 bases between them. There are 16 residues in the CDR3. The CDR3 bases are TGTGCCAGCAGTTTCCCCGACAACCTAATACCCTACGAGCAGTACTTC. Encoded protein: CASSFPDNLIPYEQYF.

This clonotype was picked up many times. This chain joins TRBV7-2 and TRBJ2-1, with 7 bases identical to TRBD2. The CDR3 has 15 residues. Germline loops: CDR1 SGHTA, CDR2 FQGNSA. V gave up 4 bases and J gave up 3 bases; unmatched junction bases: 6. As DNA, the CDR3 is TGTGCCAGCAGCTCGACCGGGACTAACTACAATGAGCAGTTCTTC. This translates into CASSSTGTNYNEQFF.

The rearrangement links TRBV9 to TRBJ2-3, with D tentatively TRBD1 or TRBD2 (5 bases each). V was pared by 3 bases and J by 6 bases, with 17 bases between. The germline V gene encodes CDR1 SGDLS and CDR2 YYNGEE. CDR3 length: 15 residues. CDR3 protein: CASSAPGTLGDTQYF. DNA of the CDR3: TGTGCCAGCAGCGCCCCCGGGACCCTTGGGGATACGCAGTATTTT.

This clonotype was recorded at least ten times. The missing conserved phenylalanine or tryptophan at the end of this CDR3 makes a read error likely. The V call is TRBV2, the J call TRBJ1-6, with 10 bases that match TRBD1. Per germline, CDR1 SNHLY and CDR2 FYNNEI. With 6 bases clipped from V and 7 bases from J, the junction kept 12 bases outside the gene matches. The CDR3 consists of 17 residues. Here the CDR3 reads CASSREGTGQGNSPLHL. CDR3 nucleotide sequence: TGTGCCAGCAGCCGTGAGGGGACGGGACAGGGGAATTCACCCCTCCACCTT.

This clonotype was counted a few times. The chain employs TRBV28 and TRBJ1-1, with D uncertain. Between the trimmed V and J ends, which lost 4 bases and 0 bases, there was a span of 9 bases. CDR1 and CDR2 (germline): MDHEN, SYDVKM. The CDR3 runs 14 residues. CDR3 sequence reads: CASSSERMNTEAFF. The CDR3 bases are TGTGCCAGCAGTTCGGAACGGATGAACACTGAAGCTTTCTTT. Together with reference TRBV28 and TRBJ1-1, the CDR3 gives the full variable domain: DVKVTQSSRYLVKRTGEKVFLECVQDMDHENMFWYRQDPGLGLRLIYFSYDVKMKEKGDIPEGYSVSREKKERFSLILESASTNQTSMYLCASSSERMNTEAFFGQGTRLTVV.

The rearrangement joins TRBV5-1 to TRBJ1-3; D gene unclear. Germline CDR1 SGHRS, CDR2 YFSETQ. V lost 0 bases, J lost 1 base, and 11 bases lay in between. CDR3 length equals 16 residues. The CDR3 reads CASSLVPGSSGNTIYF. The CDR3 bases are TGCGCCAGCAGCTTGGTTCCAGGCAGTTCTGGAAACACCATATATTTT.

The table lists this clonotype with many counts. The chain links TRBV12-3 or TRBV12-4 to TRBJ2-7, with TRBD2 matching over 7 bases. The V gene end was trimmed by 6 bases and the J gene end by 2 bases; junction bases not matched to a gene: 4. The CDR3 sequence is 13 residues long. CDR3 loop: CASRTSLTYEQYF. The CDR3 DNA is TGTGCCAGCAGGACTAGCTTAACCTACGAGCAGTACTTC.

Many counts were recorded for this clonotype. The chain employs TRBV10-3 and TRBJ2-7; TRBD2 aligns across 14 bases. The trim removed 2 bases at V and 6 bases at J, leaving 3 bases unmatched. CDR3 size: 15 residues. The germline gives CDR1 ENHRY, CDR2 SYGVKD. For the CDR3, the DNA is TGTGCCATCAGTGAGGGACTAGCGGGAGGTTCCGAGCAGTACTTC. This encodes CAISEGLAGGSEQYF.

The rearrangement joins TRBV6-2 or TRBV6-3 to TRBJ2-1, with TRBD2 matching over 9 bases. Losses at the gene ends were 7 bases for V and 8 bases for J; bases not matched to a gene: 12. The CDR3 has 15 amino acids. CDR1 is MNHEY, CDR2 SVGEGT, per germline. CDR3: CASKAGGTALHEQFF. For the CDR3, the DNA is TGTGCCAGCAAAGCGGGGGGCACGGCTTTGCATGAGCAGTTCTTC.

This clonotype was recorded at least ten times. V is TRBV18 and J is TRBJ2-7; possible D gene TRBD2, 5 bases. The CDR3 spans 14 residues. Trimming removed 1 base from V and 7 bases from J, with 14 bases in between. Germline CDR1 and CDR2: KGHSH and LQKENI. The CDR3 coding sequence is TGTGCCAGCTCACCACTCGGGATAGAAACGGAGCAGTACTTC. Translated, it gives CASSPLGIETEQYF.

The J gene is TRBJ2-1, the V gene TRBV9, with 16 bases matching TRBD2. V shed 4 bases, J shed 8 bases, and the junction held 12 bases outside the gene matches. There are 18 residues in the CDR3. CDR1 SGDLS and CDR2 YYNGEE come from the germline V gene. In nucleotides, the CDR3 is TGTGCCAGCAGCCCCGGGACTAGCGGGAGGGCCATAACCGATGAGCAGTTCTTC. Translated, it gives CASSPGTSGRAITDEQFF.

This clonotype was recorded a few times. The chain is built from TRBV24-1 and TRBJ2-1; TRBD1 aligns across 7 bases. Germline V gives CDR1 KGHDR, CDR2 SFDVKD. CDR3 length: 13 residues. J was trimmed by 12 bases and V by 3 bases; bases with no gene match: 7. The DNA of the CDR3 is TGTGCCACCAGTGATACAGGGGTACAATCGCAGTTCTTC. Translation: CATSDTGVQSQFF.